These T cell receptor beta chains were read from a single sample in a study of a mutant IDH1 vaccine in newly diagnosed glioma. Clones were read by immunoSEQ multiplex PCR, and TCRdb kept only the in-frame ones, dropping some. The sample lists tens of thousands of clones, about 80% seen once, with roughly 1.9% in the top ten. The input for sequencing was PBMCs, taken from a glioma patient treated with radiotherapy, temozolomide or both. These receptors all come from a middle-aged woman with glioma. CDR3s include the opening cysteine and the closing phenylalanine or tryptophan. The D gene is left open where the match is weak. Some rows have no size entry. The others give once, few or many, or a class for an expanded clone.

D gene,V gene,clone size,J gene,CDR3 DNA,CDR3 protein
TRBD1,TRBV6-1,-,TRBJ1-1,TGTGCCAGCAGTGAAACGGACAGGATGAACACTGAAGCTTTCTTT,CASSETDRMNTEAFF
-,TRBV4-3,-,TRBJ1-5,TGCGCCAGCAGCCAAGGGGGGAGCAATCAGCCCCAGCATTTT,CASSQGGSNQPQHF
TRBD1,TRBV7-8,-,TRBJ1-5,TGTGCCAGCAGCGTACAGGGGGGCAATCAGCCCCAGCATTTT,CASSVQGGNQPQHF
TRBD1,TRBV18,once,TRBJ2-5,TGTGCCAGCTCACCAGCAGGGGGCTTAGAGACCCAGTACTTC,CASSPAGGLETQYF
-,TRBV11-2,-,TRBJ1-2,TGTGCCAGCAGCTACGGGAAGGGAAGTGGGGACTATGGCTACACCTTC,CASSYGKGSGDYGYTF
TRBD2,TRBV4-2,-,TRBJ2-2,TGTGCCAGCAGCCTTTTGAGCGGGATGAACACCGGGGAGCTGTTTTTT,CASSLLSGMNTGELFF
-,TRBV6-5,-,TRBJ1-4,TGTGCCAGCAGTTATGGGATTCATTCAACTAATGAAAAACTGTTTTTT,CASSYGIHSTNEKLFF
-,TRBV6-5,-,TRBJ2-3,TGTGCCAGCAGTACCCCGGGACACATCACAGATACGCAGTATTTT,CASSTPGHITDTQYF
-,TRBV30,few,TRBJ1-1,TGTGCCTGGGGTGGACAGAACACTGAAGCTTTCTTT,CAWGGQNTEAFF
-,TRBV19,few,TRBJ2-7,TGTGCCAGTAGTACGCGGGGGGGACAGGGAGCCTACGAGCAGTACTTC,CASSTRGGQGAYEQYF
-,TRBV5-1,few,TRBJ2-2,TGCGCCAGCAAGGACGGGGCGAACACCGGGGAGCTGTTTTTT,CASKDGANTGELFF
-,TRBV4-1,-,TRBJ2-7,TGCGCCAGCAGCCAAGTGATTACCAGATACGAGCAGTACTTC,CASSQVITRYEQYF
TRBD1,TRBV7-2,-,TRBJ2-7,TGTGCCAGCAGCATTTCCGGGACAGGGGCCTACGAGCAGTACTTC,CASSISGTGAYEQYF
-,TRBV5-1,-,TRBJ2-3,TGCGCCAGCAGCTTGGAAGGCGGAACGCAGTATTTT,CASSLEGGTQYF
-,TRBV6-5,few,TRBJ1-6,TGTGCCAGCAGTTATGGGGAGCTAATGGGACCCCTCCACTTT,CASSYGELMGPLHF
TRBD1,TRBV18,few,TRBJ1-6,TGTGCCAGCTCAGACCATGGGGGACAGGGGGGTAATTCACCCCTCCACTTT,CASSDHGGQGGNSPLHF
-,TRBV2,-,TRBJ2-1,TGTGCCAGCAGTGAAAGTTTTGAGCAGTTCTTC,CASSESFEQFF
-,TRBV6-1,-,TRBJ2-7,TGTGCCAGCAGTGAAGTAGGAGGGGACCCCTACGAGCAGTACTTC,CASSEVGGDPYEQYF
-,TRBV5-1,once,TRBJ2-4,TGCGCCAGCAGCTTGGATCTTTTAGCCAAAAACATTCAGTACTTC,CASSLDLLAKNIQYF
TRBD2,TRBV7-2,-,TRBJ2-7,TGTGCCAGCAGCTTCCCCCCGGGGGGAATTCTCTACGAGCAGTACTTC,CASSFPPGGILYEQYF
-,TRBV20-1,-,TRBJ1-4,TGCAGTGCTTCGGACTCTGAAAAACTGTTTTTT,CSASDSEKLFF
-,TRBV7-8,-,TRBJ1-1,TGTGCCAGCAGCTTATTACAGGCCCGCTCGGGAGCTTTCTTT,CASSLLQARSGAFF
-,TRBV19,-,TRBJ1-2,TGTGCCAGTGTCAGGGGCGCGGACTATGGCTACACCTTC,CASVRGADYGYTF
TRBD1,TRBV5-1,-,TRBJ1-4,TGCGCCAGCAGCCGAGCCGGGACAGGGGCGCCCGCTAATGAAAAACTGTTTTTT,CASSRAGTGAPANEKLFF
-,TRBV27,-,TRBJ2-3,TGTGCCAGCAGTTTATATTGGACGGATACGCAGTATTTT,CASSLYWTDTQYF
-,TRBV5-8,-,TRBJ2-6,TGTGCCAGCAGCTTGGGGGGGCAGGGGTCCCTCTCTGGGGCCAACGTCCTGACTTTC,CASSLGGQGSLSGANVLTF
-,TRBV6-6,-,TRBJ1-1,TGTGCCAGCAGTTACTCCCGGGGCGAGGACACTGAAGCTTTCTTT,CASSYSRGEDTEAFF
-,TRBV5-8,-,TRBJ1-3,TGTGCCAGCAGCCGTGGAAACACCATATATTTT,CASSRGNTIYF
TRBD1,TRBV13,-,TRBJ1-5,TGTGCCAGCAGCTTAAAGGGGACAGGGGGCGGGTCCCCTCCCCAGCATTTT,CASSLKGTGGGSPPQHF
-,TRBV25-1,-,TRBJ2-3,TGTGCCAGCGGAAGGGGAGCGTACACAGATACGCAGTATTTT,CASGRGAYTDTQYF
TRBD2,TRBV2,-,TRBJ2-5,TGTGCCAGCCGACGTGGACTAGCGGGGGGGCCAGAGACCCAGTACTTC,CASRRGLAGGPETQYF
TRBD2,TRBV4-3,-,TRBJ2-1,TGCGCCAGCAGCCAAGCCGCGGGGGGCCTCTACAATGAGCAGTTCTTC,CASSQAAGGLYNEQFF
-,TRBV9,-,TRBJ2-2,TGTGCCAGCAGCGTAGCTAGGGCAGGGGCCGGGGAGCTGTTTTTT,CASSVARAGAGELFF
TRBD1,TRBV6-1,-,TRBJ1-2,TGTGCCAGCCCTTCCCGGCGGGACAGGGGTGGCTACACCTTC,CASPSRRDRGGYTF
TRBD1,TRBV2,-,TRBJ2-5,TGTGCCAGCAGGCCAAAATTACTCGGGACAGGGTCGGAGGAGACCCAGTACTTC,CASRPKLLGTGSEETQYF
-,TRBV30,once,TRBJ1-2,TGTGCCTGGAGTATCGGTCCGGGAGGAGGCTATGGCTACACCTTC,CAWSIGPGGGYGYTF
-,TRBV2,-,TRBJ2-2,TGTGCCAGCATGAACAGGGTTGGGAACACCGGGGAGCTGTTTTTT,CASMNRVGNTGELFF
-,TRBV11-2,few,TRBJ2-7,TGTGCCAGCCTCGCGGTAAGGGTTAACGAGCAGTACTTC,CASLAVRVNEQYF
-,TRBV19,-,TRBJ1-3,TGTGCCAGTAGTACGCAGGGACTTGGAAACACCATATATTTT,CASSTQGLGNTIYF
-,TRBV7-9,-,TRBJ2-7,TGTGCCAGCAGCTTAGCAGGGATCGAGCAGTACTTC,CASSLAGIEQYF
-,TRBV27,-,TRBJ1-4,TGTGCCAGCAGTTTAGGCACGATTAATGAAAAACTGTTTTTT,CASSLGTINEKLFF
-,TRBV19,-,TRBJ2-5,TGTGCCAGTAGTATACAACTATTCCAAGAGACCCAGTACTTC,CASSIQLFQETQYF
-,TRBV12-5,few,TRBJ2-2,TGTGCTAGTTTCGGGCAGGGGATCGGGGAGCTGTTTTTT,CASFGQGIGELFF
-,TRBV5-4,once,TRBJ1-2,TGTGCCAGCAGCGGCGAGGGGCTTCTAGGCTACACCTTC,CASSGEGLLGYTF
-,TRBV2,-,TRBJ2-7,TGTGCCAGCAGTGCAACAACCGGGACGGTCTACGAGCAGTACTTC,CASSATTGTVYEQYF
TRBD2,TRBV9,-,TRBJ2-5,TGTGCCAGCAGCGTTTGGACTAGCGGAACCCAAGAGACCCAGTACTTC,CASSVWTSGTQETQYF
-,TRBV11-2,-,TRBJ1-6,TGTGCCAGCAGGTCCATGGGGCAGCTGAATTCACCCCTCCACTTT,CASRSMGQLNSPLHF
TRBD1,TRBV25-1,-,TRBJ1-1,TGTGCCAGCAGTGAATCAGGGGGAAACACTGAAGCTTTCTTT,CASSESGGNTEAFF
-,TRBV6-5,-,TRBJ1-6,TGTGCCAGCAGGGGAACAGGGCGAAATTCACCCCTCCACTTT,CASRGTGRNSPLHF
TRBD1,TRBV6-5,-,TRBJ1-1,TGTGCCAGCAGTTACCGACAGGGCATGAACACTGAAGCTTTCTTT,CASSYRQGMNTEAFF
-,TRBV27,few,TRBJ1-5,TGTGCCAGCAGCCTGCGGGCAGACAACCATCAGCCCCAGCATTTT,CASSLRADNHQPQHF
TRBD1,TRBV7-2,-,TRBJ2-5,TGTGCCAGCAGCTTAGTTAGTACAGGACAGGGACAAGAGACCCAGTACTTC,CASSLVSTGQGQETQYF
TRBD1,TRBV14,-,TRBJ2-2,TGTGCCAGCAGCCAAACCAAAGGGACAGGGATAACCGGGGAGCTGTTTTTT,CASSQTKGTGITGELFF